The 8 T cell receptor beta chains below come from one sample, sequenced in a study of OX40 agonist ivuxolimab in advanced cancers. This table comes from immunoSEQ multiplex PCR, and its TCRdb copy is limited to in-frame clones, with some not included. The profile covers tens of thousands of clones, with approximately 84% appearing a single time and 4% to 4.5% taken by the ten largest. The sequencing used CD4+ or CD8+ T cells sorted from blood, collected in a trial of the OX40 agonist ivuxolimab. These TCRs come from an adult with an advanced solid tumor such as melanoma, head and neck, liver or kidney cancer.

The chain uses TRBV7-3 and TRBJ1-1; D is unclear. V shed 2 bases and J shed 4 bases, with 8 bases lying between them. The CDR3 covers 13 residues. The germline CDR1 and CDR2 sequences are SGHTA and FQGTGA. In DNA form, the CDR3 reads TGTGCCAGCAGCTTAGGGTCGGGCACTGAAGCTTTCTTT. Translation: CASSLGSGTEAFF.

V usage is TRBV6-1 and J usage is TRBJ1-2; 7 bases line up with TRBD1. The V gene end was trimmed by 8 bases and the J gene end by 4 bases; junction bases not matched to a gene: 10. The CDR3 is made up of 14 amino acids. Germline CDR1 reads MNHNS; CDR2 reads SASEGT. The chain's CDR3 is CASRSAGGTYGYTF. As DNA, the CDR3 is TGTGCCAGCCGGTCGGCAGGGGGTACCTATGGCTACACCTTC.

The CDR3 sequence: CASSRDYNARATDTQYF. Written as DNA, the CDR3 is TGTGCCAGCAGCCGGGACTACAACGCCCGAGCCACAGATACGCAGTATTTT. The genes are TRBV5-6 and TRBJ2-3, with 7 bases identical to TRBD2. This CDR3 is 17 amino acids long. J gave up 2 bases and V 4 bases, and 13 bases lay outside the gene matches. Germline CDR1 reads SGHDT; CDR2 reads YYEEEE.

The rearrangement uses TRBV6-5 and TRBJ1-5, with 7 bases matching TRBD1. CDR1 MNHEY and CDR2 SVGAGI come from the germline V gene. The V and J ends lost 4 bases and 4 bases, in that order; junction bases with no gene match: 10. The CDR3 loop spans 16 amino acids. CDR3 amino acids: CASSSPGQLRNQPQHF. The DNA for the CDR3 is TGTGCCAGCAGTTCCCCGGGACAGCTTAGGAATCAGCCCCAGCATTTT.

The CDR3 loop is CASNAGGYTGELFF. The CDR3 DNA reads TGCGCCAGCAACGCAGGGGGTTACACCGGGGAGCTGTTTTTT. The chain links TRBV5-1 to TRBJ2-2; 7 bases line up with TRBD1. The CDR3 totals 14 residues. Germline loops: CDR1 SGHRS, CDR2 YFSETQ. The J segment lost 3 bases and the V segment lost 6 bases, leaving 5 bases of the junction unmatched.

The chain links TRBV7-2 to TRBJ2-5; TRBD2 agrees at 7 bases. This CDR3 is built from 15 residues. Germline values: CDR1 SGHTA, CDR2 FQGNSA. The junction had 9 bases not matched to a gene; V was cut back by 1 base and J by 7 bases. CDR3 sequence reads: CASSLETSSGGTQYF. CDR3 bases: TGTGCCAGCAGCTTAGAGACCTCCTCGGGGGGGACCCAGTACTTC.

The chain combines TRBV12-5 with TRBJ2-3; TRBD1 matches at 7 bases. The CDR3 is 14 amino acids. V shed 7 bases, J shed 0 bases, and the junction held 4 bases outside the gene matches. Germline CDR1 LGHNT, CDR2 FRNRAP. As DNA, the CDR3 is TGTGCTAGTGTCGGACAGGAGAGCACAGATACGCAGTATTTT. Translating it yields CASVGQESTDTQYF.

CDR3 DNA sequence: TGTGCCAGCCTAACAGGACAGTTCCTTAATTCACCCCTCCACTTT. It specifies CASLTGQFLNSPLHF. This chain uses TRBV6-4 with TRBJ1-6; D is perhaps TRBD1 (6 bases). With 8 bases removed from V and 6 bases from J, the gap between germline ends came to 17 bases. This CDR3 spans 15 amino acids. Germline V lookup: CDR1 MRHNA, CDR2 SNTAGT.